One T cell receptor beta chain is described in this entry. Its target is not known. This sample stems from a study of early T cells in non-severe SARS-CoV-2 infection. The overall study: RNA in bulk from unsorted whole blood was sequenced, and chains were unpaired.

Study results and limitations: VDJdb-based matching was biased toward anti-spike CD8 responses and missed private and CD4 specificities.

Individual cDNA molecules were tagged with unique molecular identifiers. TCRdb recomputed calls from the 5' RACE reads with MiXCR, one row per CDR3 protein. This sample carries roughly 72,000 distinct CDR3 sequences, 9.5% to 15% of them seen once, and the ten largest clones take 2.7%. The CDR3 contains 16 residues. V lost 4 bases and J lost 4; bases outside the gene matches: 4. Germline V gene lookup returns CDR1 SGHRS and CDR2 YFSETQ. Sequencing used whole blood, obtained at baseline. The V call is TRBV5-1, the J call TRBJ2-2, with 13 bases identical to TRBD2. The TCR sequence derives from an adult who was a healthcare worker with PCR-confirmed SARS-CoV-2 infection or an uninfected control (not recorded which). The CDR3 coding sequence is TGCGCCAGCAGCACGGGGACTAGCGGGACCACCGGGGAGCTGTTTTTT. Encoded protein: CASSTGTSGTTGELFF.